This paragraph reports one T cell receptor beta chain. These data are taken from a study of T cell responses to AZD1222 COVID-19 vaccine. The length of the CDR3 is 15 residues. CDR1 and CDR2 from the germline V gene are MNHNS and SASEGT. Trimming left V 3 bases short and J 7 bases short, with 19 bases between. Here immunoSEQ multiplex PCR was the method, and the copy in TCRdb shows in-frame clones only, minus some. This table has about 170,000 clones, more than 90% appearing once. This specimen consisted of peripheral blood, obtained on day 0 of AZD1222 vaccination. The chain recombines TRBV6-1 with TRBJ2-7; weak D call: TRBD2 (6 bases). This sequence was found in an adult in good health. This CDR3 is CASSDPGRLEGEQYF. The CDR3 region has the DNA TGTGCCAGCAGTGATCCTGGGAGGCTAGAGGGGGAGCAGTACTTC.